Each of the 9 T cell receptor beta chains below was sequenced from the same sample in a study of T cell clonotyping in hematopoietic cell transplantation (dated by TCRdb to about 2021). The method was the immunoSEQ multiplex PCR assay. TCRdb mirrors the immuneACCESS table, restricted to in-frame sequences. Some clones are absent from its copies; in checked studies, under half trace to an unresolved V gene, and the reason for the others is unknown. The sample table contains several thousand clones; only one count was recorded for roughly 94% of them. The ten top clones hold around 1.4% of the sample. According to the study, the label for this sample's time point signals: 30 days after allo-HCT. Here the sequenced sample was peripheral blood mononuclear cells, taken 30 days after allogeneic stem cell transplant. These receptors originate from a male patient aged 55-69 years who had an allogeneic stem cell transplant from an unrelated donor, so T cells may come from the graft donor. Some clones in this sample may be carry-over from other donors' samples.

This clone was picked up one time. The rearrangement joins TRBV5-4 to TRBJ2-3, with 12 positions matching TRBD2. The CDR3 runs 16 residues. Germline-derived CDR1 and CDR2 are SGHNT and YYREEE (reference sequence). Unmatched junction bases numbered 3, after V lost 4 bases and J lost 0 bases. The CDR3 reads CASSRGLAGSTDTQYF. CDR3 sequence (DNA): TGTGCCAGCAGCAGAGGACTAGCGGGGAGCACAGATACGCAGTATTTT. Full variable domain (outside the CDR3, taken from reference TRBV5-4 and TRBJ2-3): ETGVTQSPTHLIKTRGQQVTLRCSSQSGHNTVSWYQQALGQGPQFIFQYYREEENGRGNFPPRFSGLQFPNYSSELNVNALELDDSALYLCASSRGLAGSTDTQYFGPGTRLTVL.

V is TRBV27 and J is TRBJ1-1; 7 bases match TRBD1. The CDR3 runs 14 residues. Per germline, CDR1 MNHEY and CDR2 SMNVEV (reference sequence). Germline trimming cut 2 bases from V and 4 bases from J; bases unmatched to any gene: 4. In nucleotides, the CDR3 is TGTGCCAGCAGTTTAAAGGGACAGATCACTGAAGCTTTCTTT. Its translation is CASSLKGQITEAFF.

The CDR3, as DNA: TGCGCCAGCAGCTTGGGGCTGGGCTACTATGGCTACACCTTC. It is translated as CASSLGLGYYGYTF. The V and J genes are TRBV5-1 and TRBJ1-2; no reliable D call. Looked up from germline, CDR1 is SGHRS and CDR2 is YFSETQ. The CDR3 extends over 14 amino acids. Between the trimmed V and J ends, which lost 0 bases and 3 bases, there was a span of 9 bases.

This chain connects TRBV7-2 to TRBJ1-5, with no clear D. Germline V lookup: CDR1 SGHTA, CDR2 FQGNSA. This CDR3 has 13 residues. V lost 5 bases, J lost 6 bases, and 11 bases lay in between. CDR3 DNA sequence: TGTGCCAGCAGCCAAACGAGTGTTCAGCCCCAGCATTTT. This sequence encodes CASSQTSVQPQHF.

The J gene is TRBJ2-5, the V gene TRBV11-2, with 9 bases identical to TRBD2. Trimming cost V 1 base and J 6 bases; bases outside gene matches: 3. This CDR3 region has 14 residues. Germline CDR1 reads SGHAT; CDR2 reads FQNNGV. CDR3 bases: TGTGCCAGCAGCTTAGGCGGGGGGGGCAAGACCCAGTACTTC. It encodes CASSLGGGGKTQYF.

The chain is built from TRBV7-9 and TRBJ1-1; possibly TRBD1 for D (6 bases). Germline CDR1 reads SEHNR; CDR2 reads FQNEAQ (reference sequence). The CDR3 spans 16 residues. V was cut by 5 bases and J by 4 bases, with 20 bases left in between. The CDR3 region has the DNA TGTGCCAGCAGCCAGAGCATCATAGGACAGAGCACTGAAGCTTTCTTT. Its protein is CASSQSIIGQSTEAFF.

The chain is built from TRBV4-3 and TRBJ1-2, with D perhaps matching TRBD1 (5 bases). Trimming cost V 0 bases and J 1 base, with 9 bases left between them. Germline loops: CDR1 LGHNA, CDR2 YSLEER. CDR3 size: 15 residues. The CDR3 DNA sequence: TGCGCCAGCAGCCAAGATGCAGGGAATAACTATGGCTACACCTTC. Protein product: CASSQDAGNNYGYTF.

The V call is TRBV5-1, the J call TRBJ1-1, with D possibly TRBD1 on 6 matching bases. The CDR3 totals 14 residues. Per germline, CDR1 SGHRS and CDR2 YFSETQ. Trimming removed 4 bases from V and 3 bases from J, with 13 bases in between. CDR3: CASSPREGDTEAFF. The CDR3 bases are TGCGCCAGCAGCCCCCGGGAGGGGGACACTGAAGCTTTCTTT. Full variable domain (rest looked up from reference TRBV5-1 and TRBJ1-1): KAGVTQTPRYLIKTRGQQVTLSCSPISGHRSVSWYQQTPGQGLQFLFEYFSETQRNKGNFPGRFSGRQFSNSRSEMNVSTLELGDSALYLCASSPREGDTEAFFGQGTRLTVV.

The chain is built from TRBV5-1 and TRBJ2-1, with 12 positions matching TRBD2. The V gene end was trimmed by 3 bases and the J gene end by 1 base; junction bases not matched to a gene: 5. CDR3 size: 17 residues. Germline CDR1 SGHRS, CDR2 YFSETQ. The CDR3 nucleotides read TGCGCCAGCAGCTCTCCTAGCGGGAGGGGGTCCTACAATGAGCAGTTCTTC. It yields the protein CASSSPSGRGSYNEQFF.